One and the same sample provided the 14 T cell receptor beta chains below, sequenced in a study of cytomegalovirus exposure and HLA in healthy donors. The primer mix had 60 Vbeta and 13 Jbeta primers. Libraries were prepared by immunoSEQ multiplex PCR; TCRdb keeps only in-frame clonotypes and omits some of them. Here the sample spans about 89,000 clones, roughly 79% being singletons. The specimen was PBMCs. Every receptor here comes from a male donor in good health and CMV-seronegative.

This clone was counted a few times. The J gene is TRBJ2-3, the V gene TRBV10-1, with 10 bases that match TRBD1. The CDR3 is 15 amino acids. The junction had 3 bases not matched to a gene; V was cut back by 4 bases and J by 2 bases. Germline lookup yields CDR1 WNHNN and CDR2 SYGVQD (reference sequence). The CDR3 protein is CASSAGTGDTDTQYF. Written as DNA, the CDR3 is TGCGCCAGCAGTGCGGGGACAGGGGACACAGATACGCAGTATTTT.

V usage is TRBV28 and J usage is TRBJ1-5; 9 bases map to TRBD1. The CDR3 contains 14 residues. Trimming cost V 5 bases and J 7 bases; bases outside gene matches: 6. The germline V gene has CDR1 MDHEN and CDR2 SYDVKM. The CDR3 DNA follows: TGTGCCAGCAGTGGGACAGGGAATTTACAGCCCCAGCATTTT. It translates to CASSGTGNLQPQHF.

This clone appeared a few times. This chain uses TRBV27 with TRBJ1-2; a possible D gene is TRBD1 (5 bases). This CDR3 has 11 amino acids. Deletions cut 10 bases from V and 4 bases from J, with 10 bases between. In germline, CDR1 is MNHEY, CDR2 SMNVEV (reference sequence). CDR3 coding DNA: TGTGCCACCTCAGACAGCTATGGCTACACCTTC. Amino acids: CATSDSYGYTF.

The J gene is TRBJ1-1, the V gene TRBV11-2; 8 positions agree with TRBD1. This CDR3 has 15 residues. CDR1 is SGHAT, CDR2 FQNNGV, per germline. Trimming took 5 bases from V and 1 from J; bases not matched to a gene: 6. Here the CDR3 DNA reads TGTGCCAGCAGCCCTAGACAGGGGACGAACACTGAAGCTTTCTTT. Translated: CASSPRQGTNTEAFF.

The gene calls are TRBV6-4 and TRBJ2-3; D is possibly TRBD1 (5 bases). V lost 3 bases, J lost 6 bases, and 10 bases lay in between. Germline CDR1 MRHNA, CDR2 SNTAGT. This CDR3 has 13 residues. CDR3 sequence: CASSEDRFDTQYF. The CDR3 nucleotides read TGTGCCAGCAGTGAAGACAGATTCGATACGCAGTATTTT.

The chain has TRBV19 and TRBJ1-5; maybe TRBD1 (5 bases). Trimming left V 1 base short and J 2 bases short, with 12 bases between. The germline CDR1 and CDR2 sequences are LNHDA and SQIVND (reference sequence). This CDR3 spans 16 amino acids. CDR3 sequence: CASSIVPGGGNQPQHF. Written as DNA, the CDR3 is TGTGCCAGTAGTATAGTTCCGGGAGGGGGCAATCAGCCCCAGCATTTT. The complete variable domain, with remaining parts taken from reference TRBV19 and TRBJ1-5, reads DGGITQSPKYLFRKEGQNVTLSCEQNLNHDAMYWYRQDPGQGLRLIYYSQIVNDFQKGDIAEGYSVSREKKESFPLTVTSAQKNPTAFYLCASSIVPGGGNQPQHFGDGTRLSIL.

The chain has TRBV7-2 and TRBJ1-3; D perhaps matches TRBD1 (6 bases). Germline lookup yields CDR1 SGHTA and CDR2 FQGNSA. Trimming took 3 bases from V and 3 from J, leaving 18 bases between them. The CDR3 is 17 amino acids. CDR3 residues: CASSFYKQGAGGNTIYF. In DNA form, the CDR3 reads TGTGCCAGCAGCTTTTATAAACAGGGTGCGGGTGGAAACACCATATATTTT.

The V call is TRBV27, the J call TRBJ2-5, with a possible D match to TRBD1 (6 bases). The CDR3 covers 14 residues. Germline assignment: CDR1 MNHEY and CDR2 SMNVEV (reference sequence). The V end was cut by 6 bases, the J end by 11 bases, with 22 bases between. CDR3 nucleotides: TGTGCCAGCAGAACACAGGGCGGATTAGTAAGGCAGTACTTC. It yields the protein CASRTQGGLVRQYF.

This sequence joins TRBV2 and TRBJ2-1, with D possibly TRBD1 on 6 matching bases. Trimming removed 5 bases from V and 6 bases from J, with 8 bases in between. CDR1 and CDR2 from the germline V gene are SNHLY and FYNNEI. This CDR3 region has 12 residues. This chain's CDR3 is CASSTTGNEQFF. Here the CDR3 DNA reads TGTGCCAGCAGTACGACAGGCAATGAGCAGTTCTTC.

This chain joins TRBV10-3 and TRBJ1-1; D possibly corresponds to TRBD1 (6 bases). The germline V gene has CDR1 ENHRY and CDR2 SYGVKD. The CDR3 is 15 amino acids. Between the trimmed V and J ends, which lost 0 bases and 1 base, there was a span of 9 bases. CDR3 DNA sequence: TGTGCCATCAGTGAGTCGGTCAGGGGGAACACTGAAGCTTTCTTT. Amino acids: CAISESVRGNTEAFF.

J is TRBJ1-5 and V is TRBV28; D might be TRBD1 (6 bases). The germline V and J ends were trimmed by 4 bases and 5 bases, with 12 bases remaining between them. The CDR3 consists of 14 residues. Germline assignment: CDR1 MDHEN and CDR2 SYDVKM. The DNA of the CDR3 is TGTGCCAGCAGTTCCGTCAGGGGTGATCAGCCCCAGCATTTT. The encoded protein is CASSSVRGDQPQHF. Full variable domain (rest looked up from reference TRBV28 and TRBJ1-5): DVKVTQSSRYLVKRTGEKVFLECVQDMDHENMFWYRQDPGLGLRLIYFSYDVKMKEKGDIPEGYSVSREKKERFSLILESASTNQTSMYLCASSSVRGDQPQHFGDGTRLSIL.

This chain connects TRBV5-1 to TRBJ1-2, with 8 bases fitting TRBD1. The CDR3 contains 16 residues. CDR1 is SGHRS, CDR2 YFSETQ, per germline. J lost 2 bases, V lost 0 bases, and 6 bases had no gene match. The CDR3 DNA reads TGCGCCAGCAGCTTGGGTACAGGGGGGGCGAACTATGGCTACACCTTC. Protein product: CASSLGTGGANYGYTF.

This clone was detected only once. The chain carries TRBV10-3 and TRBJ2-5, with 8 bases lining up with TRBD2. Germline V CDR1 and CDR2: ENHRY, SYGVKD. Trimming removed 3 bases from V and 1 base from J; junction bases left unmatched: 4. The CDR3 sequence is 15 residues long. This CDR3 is CAISDSSGGQETQYF. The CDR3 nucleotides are TGTGCCATCAGTGACTCGAGCGGGGGCCAAGAGACCCAGTACTTC.

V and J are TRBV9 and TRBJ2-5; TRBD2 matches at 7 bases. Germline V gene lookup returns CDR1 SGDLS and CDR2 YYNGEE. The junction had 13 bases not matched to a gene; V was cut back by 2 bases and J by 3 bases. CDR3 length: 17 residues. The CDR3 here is CASSVAFPAGKEETQYF. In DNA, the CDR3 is TGTGCCAGCAGCGTGGCGTTCCCAGCGGGAAAAGAAGAGACCCAGTACTTC.